Listed below are T cell receptor beta chains from one sample, sequenced in a study of a mutant IDH1 vaccine in newly diagnosed glioma. The repertoire was sequenced with immunoSEQ multiplex PCR; TCRdb's copy has only in-frame clones and lacks some. The data show under 65,000 clones, about 74% seen once. Sequencing was performed on PBMCs, taken from a glioma patient treated with radiotherapy, temozolomide or both. Receptors originate from a middle-aged woman with glioma. Both conserved end residues are part of each CDR3. D genes are given only for firm matches. Some rows mark clone size as missing; the rest say once, few, many or name a class of expanded clone.

j_call v_call d_call clone_size cdr3_aa cdr3_nt
TRBJ1-5 TRBV7-8 - - CASSLKAKFSVSNQPQHF TGTGCCAGCAGCTTAAAAGCAAAGTTTTCCGTTAGCAATCAGCCCCAGCATTTT
TRBJ2-2 TRBV6-5 - - CASSYSRSTGELFF TGTGCCAGCAGTTACTCGAGAAGCACCGGGGAGCTGTTTTTT
TRBJ1-1 TRBV27 - - CASGRDGFMNTEAFF TGTGCCAGCGGCAGGGACGGATTTATGAACACTGAAGCTTTCTTT
TRBJ1-1 TRBV7-2 - - CASSLVGGNTEAFF TGTGCCAGCAGCTTGGTGGGCGGGAACACTGAAGCTTTCTTT
TRBJ1-1 TRBV5-1 TRBD1 - CASSQDRATEAFF TGCGCCAGCAGTCAAGACAGGGCCACTGAAGCTTTCTTT
TRBJ1-2 TRBV19 - once CASSFQGVTSGYTF TGTGCCAGTAGTTTTCAGGGAGTTACGAGTGGCTACACCTTC
TRBJ1-4 TRBV9 TRBD1 - CASSTRQGDNEKLFF TGTGCCAGCAGCACCAGACAGGGTGATAATGAAAAACTGTTTTTT
TRBJ2-3 TRBV2 TRBD2 - CASSTPGLAGGQGDTQYF TGTGCCAGCAGTACTCCGGGACTAGCGGGGGGGCAGGGAGATACGCAGTATTTT
TRBJ1-1 TRBV5-6 TRBD1 few CASSLANRGTEAFF TGTGCCAGCAGCTTGGCAAACAGGGGGACTGAAGCTTTCTTT
TRBJ2-2 TRBV18 TRBD2 - CASSGVRLAVAMTGELFF TGTGCCAGCTCAGGGGTGCGGCTAGCGGTCGCCATGACCGGGGAGCTGTTTTTT
TRBJ2-1 TRBV5-1 - - CASSLASGRYNEQFF TGCGCCAGCAGCTTGGCCTCGGGGCGTTACAATGAGCAGTTCTTC
TRBJ1-2 TRBV18 - - CASSPPGWVYGYTF TGTGCCAGCTCACCACCGGGGTGGGTATATGGCTACACCTTC
TRBJ2-1 TRBV11-2 TRBD1 - CASSSRTGVNEQFF TGTGCCAGCAGCTCTAGGACAGGGGTCAATGAGCAGTTCTTC
TRBJ2-1 TRBV7-2 - - CASSLGASSNEQFF TGTGCCAGCAGCTTAGGGGCCAGCAGCAATGAGCAGTTCTTC
TRBJ1-1 TRBV4-1 - few CASSRIVGATEAFF TGCGCCAGCAGCCGGATAGTGGGGGCCACTGAAGCTTTCTTT
TRBJ1-2 TRBV7-2 - - CASSLALDRGYYGYTF TGTGCCAGCAGCTTAGCGCTGGATAGAGGGTACTATGGCTACACCTTC
TRBJ1-2 TRBV2 - - CASSEGGLGGYTF TGTGCCAGCAGTGAGGGCGGCCTCGGAGGCTACACCTTC
TRBJ1-1 TRBV18 - - CASSPRGAGEAFF TGTGCCAGCTCACCAAGGGGCGCCGGTGAAGCTTTCTTT
TRBJ1-5 TRBV7-9 TRBD1 - CASSRGQGAVQPQHF TGTGCCAGCAGCAGGGGACAGGGGGCAGTTCAGCCCCAGCATTTT
TRBJ1-1 TRBV6-1 - - CASSEDTQNTEAFF TGTGCCAGCAGTGAAGACACCCAGAACACTGAAGCTTTCTTT
TRBJ1-5 TRBV7-9 TRBD1 - CASSSRDSHQPQHF TGTGCCAGCAGCTCCCGGGACAGTCATCAGCCCCAGCATTTT
TRBJ1-6 TRBV9 TRBD1 - CASSGTLGTGNSPLHF TGTGCCAGCAGCGGCACACTCGGGACAGGGAATTCACCCCTCCACTTT
TRBJ2-2 TRBV7-9 - - CASSWSGGRTGELFF TGTGCCAGCAGCTGGAGTGGGGGACGGACCGGGGAGCTGTTTTTT
TRBJ2-3 TRBV5-8 - - CASSFLWPSTDTQYF TGTGCCAGCAGCTTTCTATGGCCTAGCACAGATACGCAGTATTTT
TRBJ2-7 TRBV10-3 - once CAIAQLSSYEQYF TGTGCCATAGCTCAGTTGAGCTCCTACGAGCAGTACTTC
TRBJ1-1 TRBV18 - - CASSPRGNTEAFF TGTGCCAGCTCACCCAGGGGGAACACTGAAGCTTTCTTT
TRBJ2-7 TRBV27 - - CASSGSRSEEQYF TGTGCCAGCAGTGGTTCCCGCTCGGAAGAGCAGTACTTC
TRBJ1-2 TRBV7-2 - - CASSFYQDSDYGYTF TGTGCCAGCAGCTTCTATCAGGACAGTGATTATGGCTACACCTTC
TRBJ2-1 TRBV2 TRBD1 - CASNPQGASDNEQFF TGTGCCAGCAACCCCCAGGGGGCGTCCGACAATGAGCAGTTCTTC
TRBJ2-2 TRBV9 - - CASSVVAGQNTGELFF TGTGCCAGCAGCGTAGTGGCGGGACAGAACACCGGGGAGCTGTTTTTT
TRBJ1-2 TRBV7-9 - once CASSPEGSAVNYGYTF TGTGCCAGCAGCCCCGAGGGCAGCGCCGTTAACTATGGCTACACCTTC
TRBJ2-7 TRBV14 - - CASGGGSFYEQYF TGTGCCAGCGGTGGAGGGTCCTTCTACGAGCAGTACTTC
TRBJ2-6 TRBV4-3 - few CASSQDVTSGANVLTF TGCGCCAGCAGCCAAGACGTCACCTCTGGGGCCAACGTCCTGACTTTC
TRBJ1-1 TRBV5-6 - once CASSFGDTEAFF TGTGCCAGCAGCTTTGGGGACACTGAAGCTTTCTTT
TRBJ2-7 TRBV7-6 TRBD2 - CASSSGLGTYEQYF TGTGCCAGCAGCTCAGGACTAGGGACCTACGAGCAGTACTTC
TRBJ2-5 TRBV5-1 - - CASSRLDPYQETQYF TGCGCCAGCAGCAGGCTCGACCCGTACCAAGAGACCCAGTACTTC
TRBJ2-1 TRBV19 - - CASSIRVNEQFF TGTGCCAGTAGTATAAGGGTGAATGAGCAGTTCTTC
TRBJ2-1 TRBV9 - - CASSVMPGAGNEQFF TGTGCCAGCAGCGTAATGCCGGGGGCCGGCAATGAGCAGTTCTTC
TRBJ1-3 TRBV7-6 - few CASSLGPGYGNTIYF TGTGCCAGCAGCTTAGGCCCAGGGTACGGAAACACCATATATTTT
TRBJ1-3 TRBV9 TRBD1 once CANSPGTGNSGNTIYF TGTGCCAACAGCCCGGGGACAGGGAACTCTGGAAACACCATATATTTT
TRBJ1-1 TRBV2 - once CASTLQGITEAFF TGTGCCAGCACCCTACAGGGTATCACTGAAGCTTTCTTT
TRBJ2-2 TRBV19 - - CASSMGYGGAPGELFF TGTGCCAGTAGTATGGGCTACGGAGGGGCCCCCGGGGAGCTGTTTTTT
TRBJ1-2 TRBV9 TRBD1 - CASSKSTGDYGYTF TGTGCCAGCAGCAAGTCGACAGGGGACTATGGCTACACCTTC
TRBJ1-5 TRBV6-4 - - CASSDSGGGQPQHF TGTGCCAGCAGTGACTCGGGAGGTGGTCAGCCCCAGCATTTT
TRBJ2-5 TRBV12-5 - - CASGLVQRGLPPPETQYF TGTGCTAGTGGTTTGGTACAGAGGGGACTTCCACCGCCAGAGACCCAGTACTTC
TRBJ2-6 TRBV5-1 - - CASRTTAGANVLTF TGCGCCAGTAGGACCACTGCTGGGGCCAACGTCCTGACTTTC
TRBJ2-7 TRBV7-9 - few CASSSSVSLLGRGEQYF TGTGCCAGCAGTTCTAGTGTATCCCTTTTGGGTAGAGGCGAGCAGTACTTC
TRBJ1-1 TRBV5-6 TRBD1 few CASSLRTGEAFF TGTGCCAGCAGCTTGAGGACAGGTGAAGCTTTCTTT
TRBJ2-7 TRBV4-3 - once CASSQGRNKGPGYEQYF TGCGCCAGCAGCCAAGGGCGTAACAAGGGGCCAGGGTACGAGCAGTACTTC
TRBJ1-2 TRBV7-8 - - CASSLKGNYGYTF TGTGCCAGCAGCTTAAAGGGGAACTATGGCTACACCTTC
TRBJ2-5 TRBV5-1 - - CASSSPGPQETQYF TGCGCCAGCAGCTCCCCTGGTCCCCAAGAGACCCAGTACTTC
TRBJ1-3 TRBV20-1 - - CSAPRANTIYF TGCAGTGCTCCTCGGGCAAACACCATATATTTT